This TCR beta chain emerged from a study of cytomegalovirus exposure and HLA in healthy donors (TCRdb year 2017). Describing the broader study: According to a later analysis, one platform produced both the 100 to 150 validation repertoires and the 700 or so repertoires of the first cohort. The study was designed to test whether signatures of past pathogen exposure could be identified by cataloging public T cell receptors. A separate validation cohort of 100 to 150 different subjects was used in addition to the roughly 720-subject first cohort. The study combined high-throughput TCR immunosequencing, statistical association of individual TCRs with disease status, and machine learning to predict cytomegalovirus infection status. Study-wide findings and limitations: Most TCR sequences were seen in very few donors, while some public TCRs were found in many individuals. Three of the identified cytomegalovirus-associated TCR beta chains were confirmed in vitro to be specific for cytomegalovirus antigens. The study listed 164 TCR beta chains as associated with cytomegalovirus. The classifier was reported to diagnose cytomegalovirus status with high specificity and sensitivity in both the original cohort and the validation cohort. The validation cohort had no HLA typing available for a later analysis, so co-occurrence within that cohort was assessed over all 110 or so repertoires. The authors suggested that the approach could potentially be generalized to other disease states and immunological phenotypes. A later analysis found that TCRs clustered in the first cohort also tended to co-occur in the approximately 120 validation repertoires, with more than 90% of cluster scores above 0.

The library was produced with the immunoSEQ multiplex PCR assay. As for how the authors treated the data: A statistical classification framework was developed to diagnose cytomegalovirus status using the catalog of TCR beta chain sequences. Drawn from immuneACCESS, this table holds only the in-frame rearrangements with V and J called that TCRdb kept. Clones are partly lost; checked studies trace under half to an unresolved V gene and leave the rest unexplained. Clone size and the V and J calls come from that table; the DNA yielded D and trimming. The sample has 100,000 to 150,000 clones on record, about 90% of them singletons. About 1.9% of the sample lies in the top ten. Separate from the approximately 700-subject first cohort, the validation cohort of some 130 subjects was the group to which the donors belonged. This clone is a singleton in its sample. The antigen this receptor binds is unknown. One base away there is no much larger clone; base qualities are not given.

This TCR was sampled from a woman aged 18-29 years in good health and CMV-seronegative. The specimen sequenced was PBMCs.

The DNA reads as follows: TGCGCCAGCAGTGAGGACCCTAGCCAGGATACGCAGTATTTT. The translation is CASSEDPSQDTQYF. The chain uses TRBV10-2 and TRBJ2-3; TRBD2 is a weak D gene call, 5 bases matching. V is shortened by 2 bases, J by 6 bases, and the region joining them spans 12 bases. There are 14 amino acids in the CDR3, from cysteine to phenylalanine inclusive. Only the CDR3 region is kept as DNA, spanning 42 bases read in frame from base 1. CDR1 and CDR2 were assigned from the germline V gene as WSHSY and SAAADI.